What follows is one T cell receptor (beta chain) and its context. This sample is drawn from a study of blood T cell repertoires in COVID-19. The protocol was immunoSEQ multiplex PCR, while the TCRdb copy is restricted to in-frame clones and leaves out a portion. The sample yields 200,000 to 300,000 clones, around 89% seen once. The germline V and J ends were trimmed by 4 bases and 4 bases, with 19 bases remaining between them. Germline loops: CDR1 MNHEY, CDR2 SVGAGI. The CDR3 consists of 16 residues. The chain is built from TRBV6-5 and TRBJ1-1; D unclear. This clonotype was obtained from a woman aged 40 to 49 with acute COVID-19. Sequencing input: PBMCs or T cells enriched from blood (not recorded which). CDR3: CASSSNGLSWGTEAFF. The CDR3 region has the DNA TGTGCCAGCAGTTCAAACGGACTCAGTTGGGGCACTGAAGCTTTCTTT.